This is a list of T cell receptor beta chains from one sample in a study of T cells in Graves' hyperthyroidism and ophthalmopathy. TCRdb re-analysed the multiplex PCR reads in MiXCR, keeping a single row per CDR3 protein. Of around 500,000 distinct CDR3 sequences listed, less than 25% were seen once; the top ten hold under 55%. The sample was blood. The source of these receptors is a woman aged 70-85 years with Graves' ophthalmopathy. The CDR3 runs from the conserved cysteine through the conserved F or W.

TRBJ2-2,TRBV3-1,CASTPPRWNTGELFF
TRBJ2-1,TRBV20-1,CSASINEQFF
TRBJ1-1,TRBV28,CASSLPSAMNTEAFF
TRBJ1-4,TRBV7-2,CASSLSGAGSGKLFF
TRBJ1-1,TRBV12-3/TRBV12-4,CASSRRVTEAFF
TRBJ2-5,TRBV10-1,CASSETWGVTQETQYF
TRBJ1-4,TRBV10-3,CAITPGGNEKLFF
TRBJ2-7,TRBV25-1,CASSDPIEQYF
TRBJ2-7,TRBV28,CASSGQSGRAYEQYF
TRBJ2-3,TRBV7-9,CASSSTGTSGRHTQYF
TRBJ1-1,TRBV25-1,CASRGQFMNTEAFF
TRBJ2-7,TRBV10-3,CAISQRNYEQYF